The 30 T cell receptor beta chains in this list originate from one sample, sequenced in a study of patients and donors after allogeneic stem cell transplantation. Each CDR3 protein gets one entry after TCRdb re-called the RT-PCR reads with MiXCR. Of about 24,000 distinct CDR3 sequences detected, around 40% appear once; the ten largest clones hold around 78%. The sample taken for sequencing was blood, either unsorted or a sorted T cell fraction (not recorded which). These receptors all stem from a human donor who was either an allogeneic HSCT recipient or a stem cell or donor lymphocyte infusion donor (not recorded which). It is not recorded whose cells these are; they may come from a transplant donor.

J is TRBJ1-2 and V is TRBV7-9; 8 bases line up with TRBD1. The CDR3 totals 15 residues. The germline V gene encodes CDR1 SEHNR and CDR2 FQNEAQ (reference sequence). The junction had 3 bases not matched to a gene; V was cut back by 1 base and J by 2 bases. This CDR3 is CASSLGDRRNYGYTF. The CDR3 DNA follows: TGTGCCAGCAGCTTAGGGGACAGGCGGAACTATGGCTACACCTTC.

This clonotype has just one count. The chain carries TRBV20-1 and TRBJ2-3, with D maybe TRBD2 (5 bases). Trimming stripped 4 bases from V and 3 bases from J, with 11 bases between. CDR1 DFQATT and CDR2 SNEGSKA come from the germline V gene (reference sequence). CDR3 length: 13 amino acids. Written as DNA, the CDR3 is TGCAGTGCTACGGGGAGTAATACAGATACGCAGTATTTT. It is translated as CSATGSNTDTQYF.

The rearrangement links TRBV28 to TRBJ1-2, with 10 bases fitting TRBD1. Per germline, CDR1 MDHEN and CDR2 SYDVKM. The ends lost 5 bases at V and 0 bases at J; junction bases unmatched: 9. The CDR3 covers 17 residues. CDR3 sequence (DNA): TGTGCCAGCAGTCCAGGGACAGGGGCGGCCCCTAACTATGGCTACACCTTC. This translates into CASSPGTGAAPNYGYTF.

This clonotype was seen a few times. This chain's CDR3 is CASRKGVTTGELFF. Written as DNA, the CDR3 is TGTGCCAGCAGGAAGGGAGTGACCACCGGGGAGCTGTTTTTT. The J gene is TRBJ2-2, the V gene TRBV9; D is possibly TRBD2 (5 bases). Germline CDR1 SGDLS, CDR2 YYNGEE. CDR3 length equals 14 residues. Between the trimmed V and J ends, which lost 5 bases and 4 bases, there was a span of 12 bases.

In this sample, this clonotype turned up a few times. V usage is TRBV10-3 and J usage is TRBJ2-3, with D possibly being TRBD2 (7 bases). Germline CDR1 reads ENHRY; CDR2 reads SYGVKD. This CDR3 has 14 residues. V shed 7 bases and J shed 2 bases, with 13 bases lying between them. In DNA, the CDR3 is TGTGCCATCAATGCGGGGGCCCTCACAGATACGCAGTATTTT. It is translated as CAINAGALTDTQYF.

The CDR3 is CASSLVTLVYNEQFF. The CDR3 DNA reads as TGCGCCAGCAGCTTGGTAACTCTAGTCTACAATGAGCAGTTCTTC. The genes are TRBV5-1 and TRBJ2-1; D call uncertain. V lost 0 bases and J 3 bases, leaving 10 bases between the germline ends. CDR3 length: 15 amino acids. Germline V gene data show CDR1 as SGHRS and CDR2 as YFSETQ.

The chain joins TRBV12-3 or TRBV12-4 to TRBJ2-1, with D possibly matching TRBD2 (5 bases). The CDR3 loop spans 13 amino acids. Trimming took 5 bases from V and 4 from J, leaving 9 bases between them. The DNA for the CDR3 is TGTGCCAGCAGTGTCGGACTTTACAATGAGCAGTTCTTC. Amino acids: CASSVGLYNEQFF.

This clonotype was found a few times. The rearrangement joins TRBV29-1 to TRBJ2-1, with 9 positions matching TRBD2. The CDR3 is made up of 15 amino acids. Germline CDR1 and CDR2: SQVTM and ANQGSEA. The J segment lost 6 bases and the V segment lost 5 bases, leaving 11 bases of the junction unmatched. The CDR3 DNA sequence: TGCAGCGTTAGGAGGGGAGGGACTAGCTTCAATGAGCAGTTCTTC. As protein: CSVRRGGTSFNEQFF.

The rearrangement uses TRBV7-9 and TRBJ1-2; D call uncertain. CDR3 length: 14 amino acids. CDR1 and CDR2 (germline): SEHNR, FQNEAQ (reference sequence). The V gene lost 1 base and the J gene lost 2 bases, with 8 bases spanning the gap. The CDR3, as DNA: TGTGCCAGCAGCTTAGAGGTGGAAAACTATGGCTACACCTTC. The encoded protein is CASSLEVENYGYTF.

J is TRBJ2-5 and V is TRBV7-9; 7 positions agree with TRBD1. Per the germline V gene, CDR1 is SEHNR and CDR2 is FQNEAQ (reference sequence). The length of the CDR3 is 16 residues. J was trimmed by 7 bases and V by 5 bases; bases with no gene match: 16. CDR3 amino acids: CASSTEGARTSRTQYF. CDR3 sequence (DNA): TGTGCCAGCAGCACAGAGGGGGCTAGGACAAGTCGGACCCAGTACTTC.

This rearrangement joins TRBV7-8 to TRBJ2-5, with 8 bases identical to TRBD1. This CDR3 spans 15 amino acids. With V trimmed by 3 bases and J by 3 bases, 6 bases remained unmatched. Germline-derived CDR1 and CDR2 are SGHVS and FQNEAQ. CDR3 protein: CASSFWDRREETQYF. The DNA of the CDR3 is TGTGCCAGCAGCTTTTGGGACAGGAGAGAAGAGACCCAGTACTTC.

The J gene is TRBJ2-2, the V gene TRBV20-1; D gene unclear. V lost 0 bases, J lost 1 base, and 9 bases lay in between. CDR3 length: 15 amino acids. Germline V lookup: CDR1 DFQATT, CDR2 SNEGSKA (reference sequence). CDR3 in DNA: TGCAGTGCTAGAGATAGGGTTAAGAACACCGGGGAGCTGTTTTTT. Translation gives CSARDRVKNTGELFF.

The count of this clonotype is one. V is TRBV7-9 and J is TRBJ1-2; possibly TRBD1 for D (5 bases). CDR1 is SEHNR, CDR2 FQNEAQ, per germline (reference sequence). CDR3 size: 13 residues. Trimming took off 2 bases at V and 3 bases at J, with 7 bases between the two ends. Here the CDR3 DNA reads TGTGCCAGCAGCTTACTGGGGGACTATGGCTACACCTTC. Translating it yields CASSLLGDYGYTF.

On this clonotype: The CDR3 end shows no conserved phenylalanine or tryptophan, and so a read error is likely. The rearrangement joins TRBV5-1 to TRBJ2-1, with a weak D call TRBD1 (6 bases). The germline CDR1 and CDR2 sequences are SGHRS and YFSETQ. V was cut by 4 bases and J by 4 bases, with 12 bases left in between. The CDR3 is made up of 14 amino acids. The CDR3 DNA sequence: TGCGCCAGCAGCACGAAGGACAGATACAATGAGCAGTTCTAC. Protein: CASSTKDRYNEQFY.

To note about this clonotype: A much larger clonotype is one base distant, so this may be a read error. V usage is TRBV5-1 and J usage is TRBJ2-1; 8 bases agree with TRBD2. The CDR3 runs 14 residues. Germline loops: CDR1 SGHRS, CDR2 YFSETQ. The CDR3 here is CASSLSGSYNEQLF. In nucleotides, the CDR3 is TGCGCCAGCAGCTTAAGCGGGAGCTACAATGAGCAGCTCTTC.

The chain couples TRBV20-1 to TRBJ1-6; a weak D match, TRBD1 (6 bases). Germline-derived CDR1 and CDR2 are DFQATT and SNEGSKA (reference sequence). Deletions cut 2 bases from V and 3 bases from J, with 11 bases between. The CDR3 is made up of 15 amino acids. The CDR3 coding sequence is TGCAGTGCTAGAACAATGACAGGCTATAATTCACCCCTCCACTTT. Protein product: CSARTMTGYNSPLHF.

Only one count was recorded for this clonotype. The chain employs TRBV20-1 and TRBJ1-1, with 7 bases that match TRBD1. This CDR3 is built from 18 residues. Germline trimming cut 3 bases from V and 5 bases from J; bases unmatched to any gene: 21. Germline CDR1 reads DFQATT; CDR2 reads SNEGSKA (reference sequence). In nucleotides, the CDR3 is TGCAGTGCTAGGGGAGGAGGGGGCGTCCCCGACAGAGATACTGAAGCTTTCTTT. Its translation: CSARGGGGVPDRDTEAFF.

V gene TRBV7-2 combines with J gene TRBJ1-2; no clear D. V was clipped by 5 bases and J by 7 bases, with 8 bases between them. CDR3 length equals 11 residues. In germline, CDR1 is SGHTA, CDR2 FQGNSA. The CDR3 reads CASSLRGGYTF. The DNA for the CDR3 is TGTGCCAGCAGCCTCCGGGGTGGCTACACCTTC.

The chain recombines TRBV2 with TRBJ2-1; D is possibly TRBD1 (6 bases). The CDR3 contains 12 residues. Looked up from germline, CDR1 is SNHLY and CDR2 is FYNNEI. V was shortened by 8 bases and J by 1 base, with 6 bases between the two germline ends. CDR3 in amino acids: CASQGSYNEQFF. The CDR3 nucleotides read TGTGCCAGCCAGGGGTCCTACAATGAGCAGTTCTTC.

V is TRBV4-1 and J is TRBJ1-1, with TRBD1 as a possible D gene (6 bases). The germline gives CDR1 MGHRA, CDR2 YSYEKL. Trimming removed 0 bases at V and 4 bases at J, with 12 bases between. This CDR3 region has 15 residues. CDR3 DNA: TGCGCCAGCAGCCAAGATCCAGGGGCTCGCACTGAAGCTTTCTTT. Protein: CASSQDPGARTEAFF.

In this sample, this clonotype turned up once. V is TRBV28 and J is TRBJ1-2; 7 nucleotides line up with TRBD1. The CDR3 totals 15 residues. J lost 4 bases, V lost 5 bases, and 10 bases had no gene match. The germline V gene has CDR1 MDHEN and CDR2 SYDVKM. The CDR3 DNA is TGTGCCAGCAGTCTCGCGGACAGGATGTTCTATGGCTACACCTTC. Encoded protein: CASSLADRMFYGYTF.

The chain is built from TRBV12-3 or TRBV12-4 and TRBJ1-1; 8 nucleotides align to TRBD1. The CDR3 totals 13 residues. Trimming took 7 bases from V and 3 from J; bases not matched to a gene: 4. CDR3 bases: TGTGCCAGCACCAACAGGGGGTACACTGAAGCTTTCTTT. This translates into CASTNRGYTEAFF.

The sample holds a few counts of this clonotype. The CDR3 protein is CASRDRGNTEAFF. As DNA, the CDR3 is TGCGCCAGCCGGGACAGGGGGAACACTGAAGCTTTCTTT. V is TRBV5-1 and J is TRBJ1-1; 10 nucleotides line up with TRBD1. With 7 bases clipped from V and 1 base from J, the junction kept 1 base outside the gene matches. Germline lookup yields CDR1 SGHRS and CDR2 YFSETQ. The CDR3 sequence is 13 residues long. Full variable domain (outside the CDR3, taken from reference TRBV5-1 and TRBJ1-1): KAGVTQTPRYLIKTRGQQVTLSCSPISGHRSVSWYQQTPGQGLQFLFEYFSETQRNKGNFPGRFSGRQFSNSRSEMNVSTLELGDSALYLCASRDRGNTEAFFGQGTRLTVV.

This clonotype occurred many times. The J gene is TRBJ2-2, the V gene TRBV12-3 or TRBV12-4; D call uncertain. The CDR3 has 13 amino acids. The germline V and J ends were trimmed by 7 bases and 6 bases, with 12 bases remaining between them. The CDR3 protein is CASTRTEAGELFF. The CDR3 nucleotides read TGTGCCAGCACCAGAACTGAGGCCGGGGAGCTGTTTTTT.

By frequency in the sample, this clonotype is medium-sized. This chain uses TRBV5-1 with TRBJ1-2; TRBD1 aligns across 8 bases. Germline assignment: CDR1 SGHRS and CDR2 YFSETQ. V trimming: 0 bases; J trimming: 7 bases; junction bases outside the gene matches: 5. CDR3 length equals 14 residues. The CDR3 sequence is CASSLDRGMSGYTF. The CDR3 DNA is TGCGCCAGCAGCTTGGACAGGGGGATGAGTGGCTACACCTTC. The full variable domain, completed using reference TRBV5-1 and TRBJ1-2, is KAGVTQTPRYLIKTRGQQVTLSCSPISGHRSVSWYQQTPGQGLQFLFEYFSETQRNKGNFPGRFSGRQFSNSRSEMNVSTLELGDSALYLCASSLDRGMSGYTFGSGTRLTVV.

This clonotype was seen just once. This chain joins TRBV20-1 and TRBJ1-1; tentative D call: TRBD1 (5 bases). Trimming shortened V by 5 bases and J by 2 bases, and 18 bases separated the two germline ends. CDR1 is DFQATT, CDR2 SNEGSKA, per germline (reference sequence). There are 15 residues in the CDR3. CDR3 residues: CSAFHPRQTNTEAFF. CDR3 coding DNA: TGCAGTGCTTTTCACCCTAGACAGACTAACACTGAAGCTTTCTTT.

J is TRBJ2-7 and V is TRBV7-9; D gene unclear. The CDR3 covers 11 residues. With 4 bases removed from V and 2 bases from J, the gap between germline ends came to 3 bases. Per the germline V gene, CDR1 is SEHNR and CDR2 is FQNEAQ (reference sequence). The CDR3, as DNA: TGTGCCAGCAGCTCGACCTACGAGCAGTACTTC. Protein: CASSSTYEQYF.

The rearrangement uses TRBV5-1 and TRBJ1-3; D is uncertain. The CDR3 sequence is 12 residues long. V was pared by 6 bases and J by 4 bases, with 8 bases between. Germline V gives CDR1 SGHRS, CDR2 YFSETQ. The CDR3 spells CASKASGNTIYF. The CDR3 DNA is TGCGCCAGCAAGGCCTCCGGAAACACCATATATTTT.

The rearrangement joins TRBV5-1 to TRBJ1-1; 12 nucleotides align to TRBD1. Germline CDR1 SGHRS, CDR2 YFSETQ. The CDR3 extends over 15 amino acids. After removal of 5 bases from V and 6 bases from J, the junction contained 8 bases not matched to a gene. Here the CDR3 reads CASRPPGTGGAEAFF. CDR3 in DNA: TGCGCCAGCAGACCTCCCGGGACAGGGGGCGCTGAAGCTTTCTTT.

This chain joins TRBV3-1 and TRBJ1-3; no clear D. There are 12 residues in the CDR3. CDR1 is LGHDT, CDR2 YNNKEL, per germline (reference sequence). The V end lost 1 base, the J end lost 2 bases, and 0 bases lay between the germline ends. As DNA, the CDR3 is TGTGCCAGCAGCCAAGCTGGAAACACCATATATTTT. This gives the protein CASSQAGNTIYF.